Listed below are T cell receptor beta chains from one sample, sequenced in a study of T cell responses to AZD1222 COVID-19 vaccine. Data came from immunoSEQ multiplex PCR; TCRdb stores just in-frame clones and leaves some out. The data show approximately 130,000 clones, with more than 65% seen just once and about a quarter held by the top ten. The material was peripheral blood, obtained 28 days after the second AZD1222 dose. Source of these receptors: an adult who received the AZD1222 COVID-19 vaccine. CDR3s include the opening cysteine and the closing phenylalanine or tryptophan. The D gene is left open where the match is weak. Rows give clone size only sometimes, using once, few, many, or a class for an expanded clone.

>NA|TRBJ2-3|TRBV7-9|19|NA
TGTGCCAGCAGCTTAGCAGCGACGGGGGGCTCCATCAGCACAGATACGCAGTATTTT
CASSLAATGGSISTDTQYF
>NA|TRBJ2-3|TRBV19|16|TRBD1
TGTGCCAGAGCTTCCGGGACAGGGGGCATCCAGGGTACGCAGTATTTT
CARASGTGGIQGTQYF
>NA|TRBJ2-7|TRBV27|13|NA
TGTGCCAGCAGTTTAGGCAGGGGCTACGAGCAGTACTTC
CASSLGRGYEQYF
>NA|TRBJ1-1|TRBV12-3/TRBV12-4|13|NA
TGTGCCAGCAGCCTTGGGCCGGGTGGTGAAGCTTTCTTT
CASSLGPGGEAFF
>NA|TRBJ1-6|TRBV7-2|11|NA
TGTGCCAGCAGCCTCAGGGGACCCCTCCACTTT
CASSLRGPLHF
>NA|TRBJ2-5|TRBV28|14|TRBD1
TGTGCCAGCAGGCCTGACAGGGTAGGGACGACCCAGTACTTC
CASRPDRVGTTQYF
>NA|TRBJ2-3|TRBV5-1|16|TRBD2
TGCGCCAGCAGCTTGGCAGTTCTAGCGGGAGGGGATACGCAGTATTTT
CASSLAVLAGGDTQYF
>NA|TRBJ1-4|TRBV9|17|TRBD1
TGTGCCAGCAGCCCAGGCGGGACAGGAAAATCTAATGAAAAACTGTTTTTT
CASSPGGTGKSNEKLFF
>NA|TRBJ2-2|TRBV10-3|16|TRBD2
TGTGCCATCAGTGCCAGTAGCGGGTTGAGGACCGGGGAGCTGTTTTTT
CAISASSGLRTGELFF
>NA|TRBJ1-5|TRBV6-5|15|NA
TGTGCCAGCAGGGTGGGGTTTGATGGCAATCAGCCCCAGCATTTT
CASRVGFDGNQPQHF
>once|TRBJ1-1|TRBV6-1|17|NA
TGTGCCAGCAGTGGACCGAGGGGGAATAATCGAGGCACTGAAGCTTTCTTT
CASSGPRGNNRGTEAFF
>NA|TRBJ2-2|TRBV5-1|14|NA
TGCGCCAGCTCGGACGGACAGAACACCGGGGAGCTGTTTTTT
CASSDGQNTGELFF
>NA|TRBJ1-2|TRBV4-3|15|NA
TGCGCCAGCAGCCAAGAGGGTAGGGTTATCTATGGCTACACCTTC
CASSQEGRVIYGYTF
>few|TRBJ1-2|TRBV12-3/TRBV12-4|12|NA
TGTGCCAGCAGTTTACTGGGAATGAGCTACACCTTC
CASSLLGMSYTF
>NA|TRBJ2-1|TRBV5-4|12|NA
TGTGCCAGCAGCGTCCGTTCGGGGCCTTGGTTCTTC
CASSVRSGPWFF
>NA|TRBJ1-1|TRBV7-2|15|NA
TGTGCCAGCAGCTTATGGCGGGGTTTGGGGACTGAAGCTTTCTTT
CASSLWRGLGTEAFF
>NA|TRBJ1-1|TRBV27|11|NA
TGTACCCCCCAGAGAGGCACTGAAGCTTTCTTT
CTPQRGTEAFF
>NA|TRBJ2-3|TRBV4-2|16|TRBD1
TGTGCCAGCAGCCGAGAATCGACAGGGAGCACAGATACGCAGTATTTT
CASSRESTGSTDTQYF
>NA|TRBJ1-5|TRBV19|15|NA
TGTGCCAGTAGTATGGACGGAGTCTCCGAACAGCCCCAGCATTTT
CASSMDGVSEQPQHF
>NA|TRBJ1-1|TRBV30|14|NA
TGTGCCTGGAGTCAAACGGGGTTGGACACTGAAGCTTTCTTT
CAWSQTGLDTEAFF
>NA|TRBJ2-2|TRBV15|13|NA
TGTGCCACCCGGGACGGATACACCGGGGAGCTGTTTTTT
CATRDGYTGELFF
>NA|TRBJ2-1|TRBV28|14|TRBD2
TGTGCCAGCAAGATAGGGACTAGCCGCGATGAGCAGTTCTTC
CASKIGTSRDEQFF
>NA|TRBJ1-4|TRBV18|15|TRBD1
TGTGCCAGCTCGTTTCGGACAGGGAAGAATGAAAAACTGTTTTTT
CASSFRTGKNEKLFF
>NA|TRBJ1-2|TRBV28|13|NA
TGTGCCAGCAGTTCCCAGGCAGGCTATGGCTACACCTTC
CASSSQAGYGYTF
>NA|TRBJ2-1|TRBV5-1|17|TRBD2
TGCGCCAGCAGCTTCGGTAGCGGGGGGGTCCGCCTGAATGAGCAGTTCTTC
CASSFGSGGVRLNEQFF
>NA|TRBJ1-2|TRBV28|13|NA
TGTGCCAGCAGTTTGAGGGGTTCCTATGGCTACACCTTC
CASSLRGSYGYTF
>NA|TRBJ2-3|TRBV10-3|11|NA
TGTGCCATCCAGGACAGAGATACGCAGTATTTT
CAIQDRDTQYF
>once|TRBJ1-5|TRBV16|14|NA
TGTGCCAGCAGCCAGAAGGAGGGGGGTCAGCCCCAGCATTTT
CASSQKEGGQPQHF